Below are 6 T cell receptor beta chains sequenced from a single sample in a study of naive CD8 T cells in extremely preterm neonates. Measured with immunoSEQ multiplex PCR; TCRdb has only the in-frame clones, and not every one. Of roughly 5,000 clones in the sample, nearly 99% were seen once. Input material: naive CD8+ T cells from blood. The receptors here all came from a human donor in good health.

The V call is TRBV15, the J call TRBJ2-5; 10 nucleotides line up with TRBD2. The V gene end was trimmed by 0 bases and the J gene end by 1 base; junction bases not matched to a gene: 8. This CDR3 is 18 amino acids long. Germline V lookup: CDR1 LNHNV, CDR2 YYDKDF (reference sequence). The CDR3 protein is CATSRDRRASGSQETQYF. For the CDR3, the DNA is TGTGCCACCAGCAGAGATCGGAGGGCTAGCGGGAGCCAAGAGACCCAGTACTTC.

This chain joins TRBV9 and TRBJ1-2; D call uncertain. The germline gives CDR1 SGDLS, CDR2 YYNGEE. This CDR3 has 8 residues. V lost 4 bases to trimming and J lost 14 bases, with 6 bases between them. CDR3 loop: CASSPRTF. The CDR3 DNA is TGTGCCAGCAGCCCCAGAACCTTC.

The chain employs TRBV29-1 and TRBJ2-7; 8 bases fit TRBD1. The CDR3 is made up of 13 amino acids. The ends lost 5 bases at V and 3 bases at J; junction bases unmatched: 6. CDR1 and CDR2 from the germline V gene are SQVTM and ANQGSEA. CDR3: CSVSPGTGYEQYF. CDR3 in DNA: TGCAGCGTTTCCCCCGGGACAGGCTACGAGCAGTACTTC.

This clone is a singleton in its sample. The rearrangement joins TRBV6-6 to TRBJ1-5; no firm D call. The V end lost 0 bases, the J end lost 3 bases, and 3 bases lay between the germline ends. Germline lookup yields CDR1 MNHNY and CDR2 SVGAGI (reference sequence). CDR3 length equals 13 residues. This CDR3 is CASSYSFNQPQHF. The CDR3 DNA sequence: TGTGCCAGCAGTTACTCCTTCAATCAGCCCCAGCATTTT.

The chain employs TRBV27 and TRBJ2-1, with D tentatively TRBD1 (5 bases). Trimming took off 3 bases at V and 8 bases at J, with 8 bases between the two ends. CDR1 is MNHEY, CDR2 SMNVEV, per germline (reference sequence). This CDR3 has 12 residues. CDR3 protein: CASSFQGYEQFF. The CDR3 region has the DNA TGTGCCAGCAGTTTCCAGGGATATGAGCAGTTCTTC.

The chain is built from TRBV7-9 and TRBJ1-2; 7 bases line up with TRBD1. Losses at the gene ends were 2 bases for V and 8 bases for J; bases not matched to a gene: 5. CDR1 SEHNR and CDR2 FQNEAQ come from the germline V gene (reference sequence). CDR3 length: 13 residues. The CDR3: CASSLKGALGYTF. CDR3 sequence (DNA): TGTGCCAGCAGCTTAAAGGGGGCGTTGGGCTACACCTTC.